A selection of T cell receptor beta chains follows, all from one sample in a study of PD-L1 blockade in urothelial cancer. Assay used: immunoSEQ multiplex PCR; TCRdb lists only in-frame clones, some missing. The data contain about 45,000 clones, 70% to 90% of them singletons. Sample: PBMCs, taken around atezolizumab (anti-PD-L1) treatment. Source of these receptors: a donor over 35 with urothelial cancer. Both conserved end residues are part of each CDR3. D genes are given only for firm matches. The size field is filled for only some rows; it gives once, few, many or a size class.

TRBV4-2	TRBJ2-1	.	TRBD2	TGTGCCAGCAGCCAAGAGCGAAAGGGCAGCGGGAGGGCCGATGAGCAGTTCTTC	CASSQERKGSGRADEQFF
TRBV5-1	TRBJ2-2	.	TRBD2	TGCGCCAGCAGCCCCCGGGACGTTGAGCTAGCGGGCACCGGGGAGCTGTTTTTT	CASSPRDVELAGTGELFF
TRBV5-1	TRBJ2-2	.	.	TGCGCCAGCAGCTTGGACCGGAATAGCTTAACCGGGGAGCTGTTTTTT	CASSLDRNSLTGELFF
TRBV21-1	TRBJ2-1	.	.	TGTGCCAGCAGGAGACTAGCGGAGACGGGGCAGCAGTTCTTC	CASRRLAETGQQFF
TRBV18	TRBJ2-7	few	TRBD1	TGTGCCAGCTCACCACGACAGGGGACCTACGAGCAGTACTTC	CASSPRQGTYEQYF
TRBV5-1	TRBJ2-3	.	.	TGCGCCAGCAGCTTGGTGGTGGGCAGGGATACGCAGTATTTT	CASSLVVGRDTQYF
TRBV28	TRBJ2-7	.	.	TGTGCCAGCAGTTTGGGGCAGGGGGGCTACGAGCAGTACTTC	CASSLGQGGYEQYF
TRBV7-2	TRBJ2-5	.	TRBD2	TGTGCCAGCAGCCTAGCGGGGGCCCAAGAGACCCAGTACTTC	CASSLAGAQETQYF
TRBV19	TRBJ1-5	.	.	TGTGCCAGTAAGACAGAAAGAGGCAATCAGCCCCAGCATTTT	CASKTERGNQPQHF
TRBV18	TRBJ1-1	.	.	TGTGCCAGCTCACCAGGACAGACGAACACTGAAGCTTTCTTT	CASSPGQTNTEAFF
TRBV4-3	TRBJ1-4	.	TRBD1	TGCGCCAGCAGCCAAGATCTATCGGGACAGGGTAATGAAAAACTGTTTTTT	CASSQDLSGQGNEKLFF
TRBV6-1	TRBJ2-7	.	TRBD1	TGTGCCAGCAGTGAAAGGGGGCAGGGCAATACGGAGCAGTACTTC	CASSERGQGNTEQYF
TRBV7-8	TRBJ2-7	.	.	TGTGCCAGCAGCCCGGGCGGTTCAGGGACCTACGAGCAGTACTTC	CASSPGGSGTYEQYF
TRBV6-6	TRBJ2-1	.	TRBD2	TGTGCCAGCAGTCAGAGCGGGAGAAGCTACAATGAGCAGTTCTTC	CASSQSGRSYNEQFF
TRBV5-1	TRBJ1-1	.	.	TGCGCCAGCAGCGAGGACAGCTTGAACACTGAAGCTTTCTTT	CASSEDSLNTEAFF